What follows is one TCR beta chain and its context. Which antigen it targets is not known. It has no much larger one-base neighbor in the sample; base qualities were not kept. The source of the sample is a study of cytomegalovirus exposure and HLA in healthy donors listed by TCRdb under 2017. For the study in its entirety: An earlier analysis of approximately 600 of the donors reported more than 250 Gb of sequence data and about 100 million unique TCR beta sequences from 190 million or so T cells. An earlier analysis of 500 to 650 of the donors applied high-throughput TCR beta sequencing to assess whether each TCR beta V gene segment acted as functional or pseudogenic. About five DR-DQ haplotypes were treated as single units for association and clustering because of strong linkage in the cohort. Along with the approximately 700-subject first cohort, a separate validation cohort of over a hundred different subjects was used. Every discovery cohort repertoire had been produced on one sequencing platform. Typing coverage varied by locus: roughly 620-640 donors for A, B, C, DRB1 and DQB1; roughly 500 for DQA1; over 600 for DPA1; 400 to 480 for DPB1. The study used immunosequencing to profile the T cell repertoires of some 600 subjects and linked those repertoires to cytomegalovirus serostatus. The genetic ancestry cluster associated with self-reported Caucasian donors included about 81% of the roughly 390 genotyped donors. To study patterns of TCR occurrence, a later analysis re-analyzed previously published TCR beta repertoires from around 660 donors and added high-resolution HLA genotyping. Class I and class II HLA loci were covered by the typing at four-digit resolution. On average, 235,054 unique TCR beta nucleotide sequences were sequenced per donor among a few hundred genotyped donors of the cohort, with roughly 20% of those sequences being non-productive. In a later genetic analysis, genome-wide SNP genotypes for about three fifths of the roughly 670 donors were used, and that subset was treated as a discovery cohort. To predict cytomegalovirus infection status, the study combined high-throughput TCR immunosequencing, statistical association of individual TCRs with disease status, and machine learning. The later analysis used no new phenotypic data to find candidate immune exposures, relying instead on TCR beta sequences and their occurrence across donors. Approximately 310 gigabases of sequencing data and 78 million or so unique TCR sequences were included in an early release covering under 650 HLA-typed donors. Donor age, sex, ethnicity and CMV serostatus were compiled together with the repertoire data. The study aimed to test whether cataloging public T cell receptors could reveal signatures of past pathogen exposure. The research as a whole found: At a false discovery rate of 0.05, a later analysis linked approximately 18,000 TCR beta sequences to specific HLA alleles. Across donors, most TCR sequences were observed very rarely, whereas some public TCRs were present in many individuals. This cohort had only TCR beta chains sequenced, and the lack of alpha or paired-chain data limited which features could be detected. In an earlier analysis of about 600 of the donors, most TCR beta V segments appeared in productive rearrangements about 90% or about 30% of the time, broadly matching IMGT annotations. Several of the top co-occurrence clusters appeared to be linked to parvovirus B19, influenza, CMV and Epstein-Barr virus, according to a later analysis. In the study, approximately 150 TCR beta chains were listed as associated with cytomegalovirus. About 17 rarely observed V segments, including chromosome 9 orphons, were excluded from the earlier analysis of approximately 500 of the donors because counts were too low. Roughly uniform sequencing depth across donors was assumed in presence/absence analyses, although this assumption may not hold. Immune exposure information for the cohort was limited to CMV serostatus. When HLA alleles, especially DR and DQ, strongly co-occurred, attributing TCR associations to individual alleles was difficult. Because HLA typing was unavailable for some donors at each locus, only the typed subset was used in association tests. Linkage disequilibrium might explain the correlated functional status among segregating V segments, but an unknown experimental factor could not be ruled out. In a later analysis, HLA-associated TCR beta chains showed more clonal expansion and lower generation probabilities than non-associated chains that were equally common. Some IMGT-functional V segments, including TRBV6-2 and TRBV6-3, could not be told apart with the 87-base-pair reads, so those segments were excluded. According to a later analysis, TCR association rates differed among HLA loci, with DRB1 alleles showing the most associated TCRs and HLA-C alleles showing the fewest. The classifier was reported to diagnose cytomegalovirus status with high specificity and sensitivity in both the original and validation cohorts. According to a later analysis, most CMV-associated TCR beta chains appeared to be HLA-restricted, and the HLA associations seemed to be driven largely by CMV exposure. A cluster of highly shared sequence variants was judged likely to be a technical artifact of the sequencing pipeline. A further reported finding was that TCR beta sequences accurately predicted the HLA-A and HLA-B alleles for most subjects in the first cohort. In vitro tests confirmed that a few of the cytomegalovirus-associated TCR beta chains recognize cytomegalovirus antigens. An association between a missense DCLRE1C variant and V-gene and J-gene trimming of TCR beta chains was found in a later genetic analysis and replicated in an independent cohort. It was suggested by the authors that the approach could potentially be generalized to other disease states and immunological phenotypes. Compared with the 666-donor mean, donors in an Asian-associated ancestry cluster had fewer N-insertions in productive TCRs, according to a later genetic analysis.

The library relied on the immunoSEQ multiplex PCR assay. The multiplex PCR relied on a mix of 60 forward primers for TCR Vbeta segments and 13 reverse primers for TCR Jbeta segments. A multiplex PCR assay on genomic DNA amplified the CDR3 region of rearranged TCR beta genes. On the Illumina HiSeq System, the amplified TCR beta libraries were sequenced as 87-base-pair reads. Under the source paper's analysis protocol: A later analysis tallied some 79 million unique TCR beta chains across the 700 or so repertoires, and about 10 million of those chains were shared by two or more donors. A nearest-neighbor algorithm error-corrected the raw reads and collapsed the reads into unique sequences, merging closely related sequences to remove PCR and sequencing errors. To assign V, D and J gene segments, CDR3 sequences were aligned to IMGT reference sequences. For a sequence to be retained, at least a six-nucleotide match to both a V gene segment and a J gene segment was required. Rearrangements were classified as productive when the CDR3 lacked stop codons and remained in frame with V and J, and all other rearrangements were classified as non-productive. CDR3 was defined by IMGT convention, running from the second conserved V-encoded cysteine to the conserved J-encoded phenylalanine. The earlier analysis of 450 to 750 of the donors excluded any sequence lacking an unambiguous match to a single V gene segment. In an earlier analysis of a few hundred of the donors, V segments were called functional above 56.7% productive rearrangements and were called segregating when the between-donor standard deviation exceeded 5%. A statistical classification framework was developed to diagnose cytomegalovirus status using the catalog of TCR beta chain sequences. V and J gene assignment, in a later analysis, came from comparing TCR nucleotide sequences with IMGT/GENE-DB human TR gene sequences. Using the TCRdist pipeline, a later analysis assigned CDR3 sequences along with most-parsimonious VDJ recombination scenarios. In a later analysis, each TCR beta chain was defined by its CDR3 amino acid sequence together with its V-gene family, and reads without a unique V-gene family were excluded. A later analysis removed 592 highly shared, low-generation-probability nucleotide sequences to deal with suspected cross-contamination and a sequencing artifact. For each public chain, a later analysis derived a clonal expansion index from normalized ranks of inferred template counts within each repertoire. In a later analysis, generation probabilities were computed with a VDJ recombination model fitted to out-of-frame rearrangements, and the resulting probabilities were checked against IGoR. A later analysis scored TCR-TCR, TCR-HLA and TCR-CMV co-occurrence with hypergeometric tests, applying a repertoire-size bias correction to TCR pairs. To estimate false discovery rates, a later analysis permuted the HLA or CMV assignments 20 times. In a later analysis, co-occurring TCRs were grouped using DBSCAN, with TCRdist sequence similarity added in when clustering inside HLA-allele-positive subsets. Co-occurrence clustering excluded repertoires with fewer than 30,000 or more than 120,000 public chains, plus five with anomalous nucleotide sharing. The immuneACCESS repertoire file appears here via TCRdb, limited to in-frame rearrangements. These files lack a portion of the clones; in checked studies, under half of the deficit traces to unresolved V genes, and the cause of the others is not known. D and trimming were read from the DNA, whereas the V and J calls and clone size are those reported in that table. This sample comprises 220,000 or so clones, under 85% of them detected only once. The top ten hold 1.5% to 2% of the sample.

The cohort was made up of about 610 healthy bone marrow donors. All cohort members were sampled while nominally healthy, although unrecorded immune exposures were likely present. The donor tested CMV seronegative and was one of the 352 seronegative cohort members. A peripheral blood sample was collected from each donor, and TCR beta sequencing was performed on peripheral blood mononuclear cells. Genomic DNA extraction from the blood cell samples was performed with the Qiagen DNeasy Blood Extraction Kit. CDR1 and CDR2, per the germline V gene, are SGHVS and FNYEAQ. Trimming costs V 4 bases and J 0 bases, and their ends lie 11 bases apart. The CDR3 contains 15 residues, cysteine and phenylalanine counted. The only DNA kept is the CDR3, 45 bases in frame from the first base.

The chain is encoded by TRBV7-6 joined to TRBJ2-3; a confident D gene designation cannot be given. The sequenced sample was PBMCs. This TCR came from a man between 50 and 59 years old in good health and CMV-seronegative. The nucleotide sequence is TGTGCCAGCAGCTCCCTAGGTGCTAGCACAGATACGCAGTATTTT. Its product reads: CASSSLGASTDTQYF.